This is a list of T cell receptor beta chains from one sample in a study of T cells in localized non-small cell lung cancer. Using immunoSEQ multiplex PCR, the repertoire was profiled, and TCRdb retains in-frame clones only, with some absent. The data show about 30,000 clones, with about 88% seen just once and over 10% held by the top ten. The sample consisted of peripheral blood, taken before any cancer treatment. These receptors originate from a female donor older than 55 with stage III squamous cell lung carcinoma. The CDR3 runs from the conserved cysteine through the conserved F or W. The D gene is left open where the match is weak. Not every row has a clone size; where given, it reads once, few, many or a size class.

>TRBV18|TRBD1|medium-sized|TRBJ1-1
TGTGCCAGCTCCCAGGGACAGGAGGCTGAAGCTTTCTTT
CASSQGQEAEAFF
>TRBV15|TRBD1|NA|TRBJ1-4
TGTGCCACCAGCGGGGGACAGGGGGCCCCCGGCCTTAATGAAAAACTGTTTTTT
CATSGGQGAPGLNEKLFF
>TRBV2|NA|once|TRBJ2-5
TGTGCCAGCAGTGACCAAGAGACCCAGTACTTC
CASSDQETQYF
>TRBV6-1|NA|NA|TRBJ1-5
TGTGCCAGCGACCCTCATGATAGCAATCAGCCCCAGCATTTT
CASDPHDSNQPQHF
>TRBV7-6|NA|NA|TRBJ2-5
TGTGCCAGCAGCTTCTCGGGGGCGCACCCAGAGACCCAGTACTTC
CASSFSGAHPETQYF
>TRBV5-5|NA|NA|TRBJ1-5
TGTGCCAGCAGCTTTGGGTTGTCCCAGCCCCAGCATTTT
CASSFGLSQPQHF
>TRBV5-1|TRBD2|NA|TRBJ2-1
TGCGCCAGCAGCCCCTCTAGCGGGACCCTCTACAATGAGCAGTTCTTC
CASSPSSGTLYNEQFF
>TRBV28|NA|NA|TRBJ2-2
TGTGCCAGCACAGGGTGGGCAGACACCGGGGAGCTGTTTTTT
CASTGWADTGELFF
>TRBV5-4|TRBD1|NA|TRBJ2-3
TGTGCCAGCAGCTCCGGGGACAGGGGGCCAGATACGCAGTATTTT
CASSSGDRGPDTQYF
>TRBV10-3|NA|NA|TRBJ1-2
TGTGCCATCAGTGAGTCAGACCGAAGATATGGCTACACCTTC
CAISESDRRYGYTF
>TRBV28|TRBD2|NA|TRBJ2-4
TGTGCCAGCACCCAGGGGCTAGCGGGGATAGCCAAAAACATTCAGTACTTC
CASTQGLAGIAKNIQYF
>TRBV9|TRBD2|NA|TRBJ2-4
TGTGCCAGCAGCTTCATAGCGGGAGAGGGGAACATTCAGTACTTC
CASSFIAGEGNIQYF
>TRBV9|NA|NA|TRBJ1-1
TGTGCCAGCAGCGTAGCTACTTCCTCTGAAGCTTTCTTT
CASSVATSSEAFF
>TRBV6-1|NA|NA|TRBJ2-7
TGTGCCAGCGGAAGGGGTCCTTCGGGCGAGCAGTACTTC
CASGRGPSGEQYF
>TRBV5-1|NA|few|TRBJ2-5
TGCGCCAGCAGCTTGGCCGAGACGGTTGGGGGTTTCGAGACCCAGTACTTC
CASSLAETVGGFETQYF